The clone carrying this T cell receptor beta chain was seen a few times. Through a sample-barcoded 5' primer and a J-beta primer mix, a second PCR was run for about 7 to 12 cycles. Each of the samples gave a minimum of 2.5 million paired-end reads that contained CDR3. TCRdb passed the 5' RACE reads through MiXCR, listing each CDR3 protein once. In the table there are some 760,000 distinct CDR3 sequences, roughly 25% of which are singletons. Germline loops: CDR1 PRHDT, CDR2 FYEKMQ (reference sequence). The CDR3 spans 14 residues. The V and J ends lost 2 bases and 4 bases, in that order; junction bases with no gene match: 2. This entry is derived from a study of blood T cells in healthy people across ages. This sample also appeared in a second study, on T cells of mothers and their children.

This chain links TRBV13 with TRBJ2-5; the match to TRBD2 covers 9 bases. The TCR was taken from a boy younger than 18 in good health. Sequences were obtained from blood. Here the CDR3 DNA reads TGTGCCAGCAGCTTAAGGACTAGCGTAGAGACCCAGTACTTC. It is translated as CASSLRTSVETQYF. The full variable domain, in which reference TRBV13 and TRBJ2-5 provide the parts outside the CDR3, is AAGVIQSPRHLIKEKRETATLKCYPIPRHDTVYWYQQGPGQDPQFLISFYEKMQSDKGSIPDRFSAQQFSDYHSELNMSSLELGDSALYFCASSLRTSVETQYFGPGTRLLVL.